A selection of T cell receptor beta chains follows, all from one sample in a study of response to subunit inactivated influenza vaccine. In TCRdb, the RT-PCR reads were re-called with MiXCR into one record per CDR3 protein. The repertoire holds around 570,000 distinct CDR3 sequences, approximately 7.7% seen once, with over 10% in the top ten. This sample comprised PBMCs from blood, obtained less than 25 months after vaccination. These receptors all come from a man between 50 and 70 years old who received an inactivated influenza vaccine. Each CDR3 is given with its conserved first and last residue. A D gene is named only where the DNA matches it firmly. For some rows the clone size is stated as once, few or many, or as a class when expanded; others skip it.

d_call,j_call,v_call,clone_size,cdr3_nt,cdr3_aa
.,TRBJ2-2,TRBV4-3,few,TGCGCCAGCAGCCAAGAACCGGGGACTCGTCTTTACACCGGGGAGCTGTTTTTT,CASSQEPGTRLYTGELFF
.,TRBJ2-3,TRBV3-1,few,TGTGCCAGCAGCCGGGACCTAGCAGTAGATACGCAGTATTTT,CASSRDLAVDTQYF
.,TRBJ1-5,TRBV7-9,few,TGTGCCAGCAGCTTAACGGCCTCGGGTCAGCCCCAGCATTTT,CASSLTASGQPQHF
TRBD2,TRBJ2-3,TRBV20-1,.,TGCAGTGCTAGAGTTGCCCCTAGCGGGAGAGGAGATACGCAGTATTTT,CSARVAPSGRGDTQYF
.,TRBJ1-1,TRBV5-1,.,TGCGCCAGCAGCCCCGAGGTCTCGAACACTGAAGCTTTCTTT,CASSPEVSNTEAFF
TRBD1,TRBJ2-2,TRBV7-2,many,TGTGCCAGCAGCCACAGGGGCACCGGGGAGCTGTTTTTT,CASSHRGTGELFF
.,TRBJ1-2,TRBV12-3/TRBV12-4,few,TGTGCCAGCAGTTATAACCGAGGACGGGGCTACACCTTC,CASSYNRGRGYTF
.,TRBJ2-3,TRBV20-1,.,TGCAGTGCTAGAGATTTCGCAGGGATCACGACAGATACGCAGTATTTT,CSARDFAGITTDTQYF
.,TRBJ1-2,TRBV7-9,many,TGTGCCAGCAGCTTAGGGTCAGGGAATGGCTACACCTTC,CASSLGSGNGYTF
.,TRBJ2-3,TRBV28,many,TGTGCCAGCCGCTTTAGACGGGGAACGCAGTATTTT,CASRFRRGTQYF
TRBD1,TRBJ2-4,TRBV7-9,few,TGTGCCAGCAGCCTGGGACAGGGACAAAACATTCAGTACTTC,CASSLGQGQNIQYF